Presented here are 8 T cell receptor beta chains from one specimen sequenced in a study of sequential checkpoint blockade in melanoma. This table comes from immunoSEQ multiplex PCR, and its TCRdb copy is limited to in-frame clones, with some not included. The table has about 3,200 clones, roughly 22% seen once; the top ten hold roughly 9%. Treatment: randomized to nivolumab then ipilimumab (arm A) or the reverse (arm B). The source was tumor tissue (inferred from file names), collected from a patient given nivolumab and ipilimumab in sequence. The receptors were gathered from a human donor with melanoma.

This clone is deemed medium-sized (0.01 to 0.1%). The chain links TRBV11-3 to TRBJ2-7; 7 bases fit TRBD1. In germline, CDR1 is SGHNT, CDR2 YENEEA. V was clipped by 5 bases and J by 4 bases; unmatched bases: 8. The CDR3 is 14 residues long. The CDR3 here is CASSPGTALYEQYF. The CDR3 nucleotides are TGTGCCAGCAGCCCCGGGACAGCCCTTTACGAGCAGTACTTC. Combining the CDR3 with reference TRBV11-3 and TRBJ2-7 gives the whole variable domain EAGVVQSPRYKIIEKKQPVAFWCNPISGHNTLYWYLQNLGQGPELLIRYENEEAVDDSQLPKDRFSAERLKGVDSTLKIQPAELGDSAVYLCASSPGTALYEQYFGPGTRLTVT.

This clone was seen ten or more times. The V and J genes are TRBV23-1 and TRBJ2-7; TRBD1 agrees at 8 bases. TRBV23-1 is designated an ORF whose function remains uncertain. The length of the CDR3 is 19 residues. J lost 0 bases, V lost 6 bases, and 19 bases had no gene match. CDR3 loop: CASSQDLFETGEFSYEQYF. CDR3 sequence (DNA): TGCGCCAGCAGCCAAGATCTTTTCGAGACAGGGGAATTCTCCTACGAGCAGTACTTC.

This clone occurred once. This sequence joins TRBV29-1 and TRBJ2-3, with D possibly matching TRBD1 (5 bases). V was clipped by 2 bases and J by 5 bases, with 14 bases between them. The CDR3 is made up of 14 amino acids. Germline CDR1 SQVTM, CDR2 ANQGSEA. The CDR3: CSVEFGSGLDTQYF. DNA of the CDR3: TGCAGCGTTGAATTCGGGTCAGGGTTAGATACGCAGTATTTT.

There are many counts of this clone. The chain carries TRBV11-3 and TRBJ2-3, with 11 bases matching TRBD1. This CDR3 contains 15 residues. V was clipped by 5 bases and J by 6 bases; unmatched bases: 7. Germline V gene lookup returns CDR1 SGHNT and CDR2 YENEEA. The CDR3 DNA reads TGTGCCAGCAGCCCCCGGACAGGGGGCGCGGATACGCAGTATTTT. The encoded protein is CASSPRTGGADTQYF.

The table lists this clone with a few counts. This chain links TRBV6-8 with TRBJ2-7; D remains ambiguous. From germline, CDR1 is MNHGY and CDR2 SAAAGT. Trimming took off 0 bases at V and 1 base at J, with 4 bases between the two ends. This CDR3 is 13 amino acids long. CDR3 bases: TGTGCCAGCAGTTACTCGGCATCCTACGAGCAGTACTTC. Translation: CASSYSASYEQYF.

This clone is deemed medium-sized. The chain combines TRBV11-3 with TRBJ2-7, with 11 bases matching TRBD2. CDR1 SGHNT and CDR2 YENEEA come from the germline V gene. J was trimmed by 4 bases and V by 5 bases; bases with no gene match: 7. The CDR3 extends over 15 amino acids. The CDR3 sequence: CASSQYGTSGYEQYF. In nucleotides, the CDR3 is TGTGCCAGCAGCCAATACGGGACTAGCGGTTACGAGCAGTACTTC.

This chain links TRBV5-1 with TRBJ1-4; maybe TRBD1 (6 bases). This CDR3 region has 15 residues. V gave up 4 bases and J gave up 4 bases, with 14 bases separating them. CDR1 is SGHRS, CDR2 YFSETQ, per germline. The CDR3 protein is CASSRLTGINEKLFF. The DNA of the CDR3 is TGCGCCAGCAGCCGTTTGACAGGCATTAATGAAAAACTGTTTTTT.

The chain joins TRBV19 to TRBJ1-2, with D perhaps TRBD1 (5 bases). The germline V and J ends were trimmed by 7 bases and 8 bases, with 32 bases remaining between them. This CDR3 region has 18 residues. CDR1 LNHDA and CDR2 SQIVND come from the germline V gene (reference sequence). CDR3 DNA: TGTGCCAGTAATCCATCCCCCTCTGTCGGGCTGGGGCACAGGGGCTACACCTTC. This codes for CASNPSPSVGLGHRGYTF.